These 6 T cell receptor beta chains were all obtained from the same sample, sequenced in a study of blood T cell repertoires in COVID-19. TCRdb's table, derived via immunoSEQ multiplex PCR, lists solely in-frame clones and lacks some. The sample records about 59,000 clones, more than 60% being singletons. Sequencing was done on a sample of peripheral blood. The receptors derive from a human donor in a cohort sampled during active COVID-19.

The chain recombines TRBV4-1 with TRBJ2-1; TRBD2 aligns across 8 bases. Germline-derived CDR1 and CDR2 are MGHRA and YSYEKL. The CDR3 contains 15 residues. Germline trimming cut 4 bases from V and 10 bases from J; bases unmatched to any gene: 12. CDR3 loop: CASSLSRAGDQEQFF. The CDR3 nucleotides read TGCGCCAGCAGCCTAAGCCGAGCGGGAGACCAAGAGCAGTTCTTC.

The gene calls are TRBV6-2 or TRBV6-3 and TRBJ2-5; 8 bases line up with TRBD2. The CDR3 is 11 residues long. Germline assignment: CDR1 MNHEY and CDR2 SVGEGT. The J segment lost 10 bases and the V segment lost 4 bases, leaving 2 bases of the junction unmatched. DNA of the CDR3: TGTGCCAGCAGTTCTAGCGGGCACCAGTACTTC. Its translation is CASSSSGHQYF.

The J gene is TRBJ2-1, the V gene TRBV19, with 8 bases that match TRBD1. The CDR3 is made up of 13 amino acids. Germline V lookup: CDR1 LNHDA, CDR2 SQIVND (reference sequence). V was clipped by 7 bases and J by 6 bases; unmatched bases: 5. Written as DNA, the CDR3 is TGTGCCAGTACGGACAGGGCCTCCAATGAGCAGTTCTTC. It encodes CASTDRASNEQFF.

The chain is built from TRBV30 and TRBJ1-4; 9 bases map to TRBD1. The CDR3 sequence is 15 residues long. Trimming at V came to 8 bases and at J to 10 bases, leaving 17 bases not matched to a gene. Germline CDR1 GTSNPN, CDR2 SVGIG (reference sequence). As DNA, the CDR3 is TGTGCCAGCCTACAGGGGGCGCTTTTTGGTGGAAAACTGTTTTTT. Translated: CASLQGALFGGKLFF.

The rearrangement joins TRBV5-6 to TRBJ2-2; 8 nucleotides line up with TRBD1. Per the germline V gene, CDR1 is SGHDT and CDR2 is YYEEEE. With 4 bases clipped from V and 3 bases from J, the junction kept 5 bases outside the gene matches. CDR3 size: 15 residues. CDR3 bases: TGTGCCAGCAGCCCGGACAGGGTTTACACCGGGGAGCTGTTTTTT. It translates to CASSPDRVYTGELFF.

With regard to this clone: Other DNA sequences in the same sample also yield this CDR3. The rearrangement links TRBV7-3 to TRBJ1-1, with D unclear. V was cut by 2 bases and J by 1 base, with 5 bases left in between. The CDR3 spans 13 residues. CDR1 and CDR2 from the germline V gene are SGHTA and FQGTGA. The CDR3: CASSLSGNTEAFF. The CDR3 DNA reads TGTGCCAGCAGCTTATCAGGGAACACTGAAGCTTTCTTT.